The TCR beta chain described here comes from a study of blood T cells in healthy people across ages (dated by TCRdb to about 2015). As for the study more broadly: In model experiments, template switching captured roughly one uniquely barcoded TCR beta cDNA molecule for every two T cells. Age-related changes in TCR beta repertoire diversity were measured in the study by deep sequencing normalized with unique cDNA molecular identifiers. Donors were grouped into four age groups: young (average 16 years), middle-aged (about 38), aged (around 60) and long-lived (roughly 80). To avoid experimental bias, donors of different ages were spread randomly across the sequencing lanes. For two donors (one aged 18 to 29 and one aged 80 or older), the study analyzed two additional independent replicas of 1 million unique cDNA reads from the same blood draw. Paper-wide results and their limitations: Compared with the aged group, more naive CD4+ T cells, fewer expanded clones and increased TCR diversity were shown by the long-lived group, suggesting age selection. There was a strong correlation between observed TCR beta diversity and the percentage of naive T cells measured by flow cytometry. Because the CMV infection status of the donors was unknown, age-related changes in expanded clonotypes may potentially have been confounded. As age increased, observed TCR beta diversity per million T cells dropped in a roughly linear way, and a significant reduction was already evident by age roughly 36. Because profiling used bulk unsorted PBMCs, naive and antigen-experienced compartments could not be compared conclusively. Estimates of total diversity based on one million sequenced T cells were regarded as lower bounds and as underestimates.

Inclusive of the bounding cysteine and phenylalanine, the CDR3 is 16 residues long. Only the CDR3 part of the read is kept: 48 bases, read in frame from the first base. CDR1 SGHVS and CDR2 FNYEAQ were looked up in the germline V gene. V ends up 4 bases short and J 1 base short, with an unmatched junction base count of 8. The approximately 39 donors, aged about 6 to 100 years, were systemically healthy Caucasian individuals from Russia. Approximately 9 milliliters of peripheral blood were collected from each donor into EDTA-treated Vacutainer tubes. Ficoll-Paque density-gradient centrifugation was used to isolate PBMCs, with at least 7 million obtained per sample. Trizol reagent was used to extract total RNA from PBMCs, with at least 5 micrograms per sample. Naive CD45RAhigh/CD27high T cell percentages were measured by flow cytometry on a PBMC aliquot from every donor. Regarding this clonotype: It has no known antigen specificity. Nothing much larger sits one base from this clone, and base qualities are not available.

The library was built by means of 5' RACE. The second PCR ran for roughly 7 to 11 cycles and used a J-beta primer mix along with a sample-barcoded 5' primer. A template-switch 5' adaptor carrying 12 random nucleotides introduced a unique molecular identifier onto each TCR beta cDNA molecule. Each sample yielded at least 2.5 million CDR3-containing paired-end reads. The Mint cDNA synthesis kit, primed by a TRBC-specific oligonucleotide, was used to synthesize first-strand cDNA from all RNA. Following uracil-DNA glycosylase treatment, a first 18-cycle PCR with universal primers M1SS and BC2_uni_R was performed on all cDNA. From the authors' description of their analysis: For normalization, 1 million high-quality reads, each with a distinct molecular identifier, were randomly selected from each sample. Instead of being binned into consensus sequences, reads that shared molecular identifiers were thrown out. MiTCR, set to a Q25 quality threshold and the strictest error-elimination algorithm, was used for CDR3 identification, clonotype clustering and error correction. A nonparametric unseen species model with Euler transformation was used to estimate lower-bound total TCR beta diversity. The public reads were reanalyzed by TCRdb: fastp trimming at Q25, MiXCR alignment, in-frame beta chains only. Rows merge per CDR3 protein into single entries with the most common DNA and genes. The V and J calls shown here were made by TCRdb, not taken from the authors' results. This sample is represented by approximately 1,700,000 distinct CDR3 sequences; roughly two fifths of them were singletons. Roughly 23% of the sample goes to the ten largest clones.

The V and J segments used are TRBV7-6 and TRBJ2-7, with TRBD1 matching 9 junction bases. This TCR was recovered from a human donor in good health. The sequencing input was blood. The CDR3 protein is CASSWTRDRVSYEQYF. The nucleotide sequence is TGTGCCAGCAGCTGGACCCGGGACAGGGTTTCCTACGAGCAGTACTTC.